One sample yielded the 23 T cell receptor beta chains listed below, sequenced in a study of cytomegalovirus exposure and HLA in healthy donors (dated by TCRdb to the late 2010s). Library preparation employed the immunoSEQ multiplex PCR assay. For the multiplex PCR, a mixture combining 60 forward primers for TCR Vbeta segments and 13 reverse primers for TCR Jbeta segments was used. TCRdb took over this immuneACCESS table, retaining in-frame rearrangements with V and J assigned. Such tables are incomplete; in checked studies, under half of the missing clones stem from an unresolved V gene, and the remainder is unexplained. This sample has some 90,000 clones in its table, and 70% to 85% of those were observed once. The ten largest clones add up to under 13% of the sample. The material sequenced was PBMCs. These receptor sequences come from a human donor in good health.

This chain uses TRBV27 with TRBJ2-7; 7 bases agree with TRBD1. Germline V lookup: CDR1 MNHEY, CDR2 SMNVEV (reference sequence). This CDR3 contains 14 residues. The ends lost 5 bases at V and 6 bases at J; junction bases unmatched: 10. The CDR3 protein is CASSDLDRTAEQYF. Written as DNA, the CDR3 is TGTGCCAGCAGTGACCTGGACAGGACCGCCGAGCAGTACTTC.

The CDR3 bases are TGCGCCAGCAGCCCCCGCCTAGCGGGAGGGCCCTCCAGCAATGAGCAGTTCTTC. Amino acids: CASSPRLAGGPSSNEQFF. The chain combines TRBV4-3 with TRBJ2-1; 12 positions match TRBD2. Unmatched junction bases numbered 13, after V lost 4 bases and J lost 6 bases. The CDR3 has 18 residues. Germline CDR1 reads LGHNA; CDR2 reads YSLEER.

The V gene is TRBV15, the J gene TRBJ1-5; no reliable D call. This CDR3 has 17 amino acids. V was cut by 1 base and J by 6 bases, with 19 bases left in between. CDR1 and CDR2 from the germline V gene are LNHNV and YYDKDF (reference sequence). As DNA, the CDR3 is TGTGCCACCAGCAGAGGCTTGGTAGGGCCGACTAGTCAGCCCCAGCATTTT. Translating gives CATSRGLVGPTSQPQHF.

The rearrangement links TRBV5-1 to TRBJ2-1; 7 bases fit TRBD2. This CDR3 contains 15 residues. Germline CDR1 SGHRS, CDR2 YFSETQ. J gave up 0 bases and V 3 bases, and 3 bases lay outside the gene matches. The CDR3 is CASSWGGSSYNEQFF. The CDR3 DNA reads TGCGCCAGCAGCTGGGGCGGGAGCTCCTACAATGAGCAGTTCTTC.

This sequence joins TRBV5-1 and TRBJ2-2, with TRBD1 identical over 7 bases. The CDR3 is made up of 15 amino acids. V lost 4 bases and J lost 3; bases outside the gene matches: 6. Germline V gene data show CDR1 as SGHRS and CDR2 as YFSETQ. The CDR3 region is CASSPGQVHTGELFF. The CDR3 nucleotides read TGCGCCAGCAGCCCCGGACAGGTTCACACCGGGGAGCTGTTTTTT. Looking up the rest from reference TRBV5-1 and TRBJ2-2 gives the full variable domain: KAGVTQTPRYLIKTRGQQVTLSCSPISGHRSVSWYQQTPGQGLQFLFEYFSETQRNKGNFPGRFSGRQFSNSRSEMNVSTLELGDSALYLCASSPGQVHTGELFFGEGSRLTVL.

As concerns this clone: The sample carries other DNA sequences with the same CDR3. This chain connects TRBV28 to TRBJ1-1; D call uncertain. CDR3 length: 12 amino acids. Looked up from germline, CDR1 is MDHEN and CDR2 is SYDVKM. The ends were cut back, 4 bases at V and 1 base at J, with 4 bases in the middle. Here the CDR3 reads CASSSGNTEAFF. The CDR3 DNA reads as TGTGCCAGCAGTTCAGGGAACACTGAAGCTTTCTTT.

V gene TRBV9 combines with J gene TRBJ1-5; no clear D. The CDR3 runs 14 residues. CDR1 and CDR2 from the germline V gene are SGDLS and YYNGEE. The germline V and J ends were trimmed by 0 bases and 6 bases, with 10 bases remaining between them. The DNA of the CDR3 is TGTGCCAGCAGCGTAGCCCAAATCGGTCAGCCCCAGCATTTT. This gives the protein CASSVAQIGQPQHF.

This clone was seen a few times. The chain joins TRBV4-3 to TRBJ2-3; the match to TRBD1 covers 7 bases. Germline-derived CDR1 and CDR2 are LGHNA and YSLEER. The CDR3 has 16 amino acids. The V and J ends lost 0 bases and 1 base, in that order; junction bases with no gene match: 4. In DNA, the CDR3 is TGCGCCAGCAGCCAAGAACTCGGACAGGGCACAGATACGCAGTATTTT. Encoded protein: CASSQELGQGTDTQYF.

This clone was counted once. The genes are TRBV4-2 and TRBJ1-2; 7 nucleotides align to TRBD1. This CDR3 has 15 residues. Germline CDR1 reads LGHNA; CDR2 reads YNFKEQ. J was trimmed by 8 bases and V by 0 bases; bases with no gene match: 9. In nucleotides, the CDR3 is TGTGCCAGCAGCCAAGACACGACAGGGTTGGGCGGCTACACCTTC. Residues: CASSQDTTGLGGYTF.

This chain connects TRBV19 to TRBJ2-1; unclear D gene. The germline gives CDR1 LNHDA, CDR2 SQIVND (reference sequence). Trimming shortened V by 8 bases and J by 0 bases, and 11 bases separated the two germline ends. This CDR3 comprises 14 residues. Here the CDR3 reads CASRSVGSYNEQFF. CDR3 DNA sequence: TGTGCCAGTCGAAGTGTCGGCTCCTACAATGAGCAGTTCTTC.

The chain couples TRBV7-2 to TRBJ2-5, with 10 bases aligning to TRBD2. Unmatched junction bases numbered 6, after V lost 1 base and J lost 4 bases. The length of the CDR3 is 16 residues. The V gene's germline CDR1 is SGHTA and CDR2 FQGNSA. CDR3 coding DNA: TGTGCCAGCAGCTTAGTGGAACTAGCGGGGTCAGAGACCCAGTACTTC. The encoded protein is CASSLVELAGSETQYF.

The chain links TRBV29-1 to TRBJ2-1, with 14 bases lining up with TRBD2. CDR3 size: 17 residues. Germline V lookup: CDR1 SQVTM, CDR2 ANQGSEA. V shed 6 bases, J shed 4 bases, and the junction held 11 bases outside the gene matches. The CDR3 DNA reads as TGCAGCGTCGGCGGACTAGCGGGAGGCAAGGGATACAATGAGCAGTTCTTC. Translated, it gives CSVGGLAGGKGYNEQFF.

This clone was counted only a few times. The chain's CDR3 is CASSSTDQPQHF. The CDR3 DNA reads as TGTGCCAGCAGCTCGACAGATCAGCCCCAGCATTTT. The chain has TRBV7-6 and TRBJ1-5, with D perhaps matching TRBD1 (5 bases). Per germline, CDR1 SGHVS and CDR2 FNYEAQ. Trimming took 4 bases from V and 5 from J, leaving 6 bases between them. This CDR3 is built from 12 residues.

This chain joins TRBV28 and TRBJ2-7, with 8 positions matching TRBD2. CDR1 MDHEN and CDR2 SYDVKM come from the germline V gene. The CDR3 sequence is 12 residues long. Trimming at V came to 2 bases and at J to 6 bases, leaving 0 bases not matched to a gene. The CDR3 is CASSLSGGEQYF. As DNA, the CDR3 is TGTGCCAGCAGTTTAAGCGGGGGCGAGCAGTACTTC.

J is TRBJ2-2 and V is TRBV5-4; possibly TRBD2 for D (5 bases). The CDR3 is made up of 14 amino acids. Looked up from germline, CDR1 is SGHNT and CDR2 is YYREEE (reference sequence). The V end lost 6 bases, the J end lost 7 bases, and 16 bases lay between the germline ends. In DNA, the CDR3 is TGTGCCAGCACTAGAGGGTCTCCTGGCGGGGAGCTGTTTTTT. Its translation is CASTRGSPGGELFF.

The rearrangement links TRBV19 to TRBJ1-4, with D uncertain. Germline assignment: CDR1 LNHDA and CDR2 SQIVND (reference sequence). The CDR3 contains 14 residues. V dropped 3 bases and J dropped 4 bases, with 9 bases sitting between them. CDR3 bases: TGTGCCAGTAGTATTCCGGGGATTAATGAAAAACTGTTTTTT. It codes for CASSIPGINEKLFF.

The chain joins TRBV7-9 to TRBJ2-5; 9 bases are shared with TRBD1. The last part of the DNA fits TRBJ2-7 better; the J call may be wrong. CDR3 length: 14 residues. CDR1 and CDR2 from the germline V gene are SEHNR and FQNEAQ (reference sequence). The CDR3 bases are TGTGCCAGCAGCTTAGACAGGGGGCGACTCGAGCAGTACTTC. Residues: CASSLDRGRLEQYF.

The rearrangement uses TRBV7-2 and TRBJ2-5, with D maybe TRBD2 (7 bases). The germline V gene has CDR1 SGHTA and CDR2 FQGNSA. Trimming removed 8 bases at V and 1 base at J, with 17 bases between. The length of the CDR3 is 15 residues. CDR3 sequence: CASGGGRGFQETQYF. DNA of the CDR3: TGTGCCAGCGGGGGGGGCCGGGGGTTCCAAGAGACCCAGTACTTC.

The chain joins TRBV29-1 to TRBJ1-2, with D tentatively TRBD1 (5 bases). The V gene lost 1 base and the J gene lost 3 bases, with 18 bases spanning the gap. Germline assignment: CDR1 SQVTM and CDR2 ANQGSEA. The CDR3 is made up of 16 amino acids. Here the CDR3 DNA reads TGCAGCGTTGAAGTAGTGCGGGGGAGGAAGGACTATGGCTACACCTTC. This encodes CSVEVVRGRKDYGYTF.

This clone has more than one count but fewer than ten. The chain couples TRBV5-1 to TRBJ2-1; possibly TRBD1 for D (6 bases). The CDR3 runs 12 residues. Germline V gene sequence: CDR1 SGHRS, CDR2 YFSETQ. V lost 8 bases to trimming and J lost 4 bases, with 10 bases between them. The CDR3 loop reads CASSGVYNEQFF. As DNA, the CDR3 is TGCGCCAGTTCAGGGGTGTACAATGAGCAGTTCTTC.

This chain joins TRBV5-6 and TRBJ2-5, with 13 bases matching TRBD2. With 0 bases clipped from V and 5 bases from J, the junction kept 7 bases outside the gene matches. The CDR3 covers 17 residues. The germline V gene encodes CDR1 SGHDT and CDR2 YYEEEE. The CDR3 DNA reads TGTGCCAGCAGCTTGGGACTACTAGCGGGGGGGGTGGAGACCCAGTACTTC. Its protein product is CASSLGLLAGGVETQYF.

This chain connects TRBV14 to TRBJ2-1; weak D call: TRBD2 (6 bases). Germline V lookup: CDR1 SGHDN, CDR2 FVKESK. The CDR3 runs 15 residues. V lost 4 bases, J lost 2 bases, and 12 bases lay in between. The CDR3 DNA follows: TGTGCCAGCAGCCCGCGGGATATTACCTACAATGAGCAGTTCTTC. It translates to CASSPRDITYNEQFF.

The chain combines TRBV7-9 with TRBJ1-3, with TRBD1 matching over 7 bases. The CDR3 loop spans 18 amino acids. Germline V gene data show CDR1 as SEHNR and CDR2 as FQNEAQ (reference sequence). Losses at the gene ends were 1 base for V and 1 base for J; bases not matched to a gene: 10. CDR3 DNA: TGTGCCAGCAGCTTAGAGGGGGCGGGGAGATTTTCTGGAAACACCATATATTTT. Encoded protein: CASSLEGAGRFSGNTIYF. The full variable domain, with the rest looked up from reference TRBV7-9 and TRBJ1-3, is DTGVSQNPRHKITKRGQNVTFRCDPISEHNRLYWYRQTLGQGPEFLTYFQNEAQLEKSRLLSDRFSAERPKGSFSTLEIQRTEQGDSAMYLCASSLEGAGRFSGNTIYFGEGSWLTVV.